The rows below give T cell receptor beta chains drawn from one sample of a study of blood T cell repertoires in COVID-19. Profiled with immunoSEQ multiplex PCR; TCRdb holds only in-frame clones, not every one. The data show 100,000 to 150,000 clones, approximately 88% seen once. Sequencing was performed on peripheral blood. Every receptor here comes from a man aged 50-59 years with acute or convalescent COVID-19. The CDR3 runs from the conserved cysteine through the conserved F or W. A D gene is named only where the DNA matches it firmly. Size is omitted from some rows. Given values are once, few, many or a class for expanded clones.

d_gene: TRBD1; abundance: .; v_gene: TRBV5-4; j_gene: TRBJ2-1; CDR3aa: CASSRDREREQFF; CDR3nt: TGTGCCAGCAGTCGGGACAGGGAACGGGAGCAGTTCTTC
d_gene: .; abundance: .; v_gene: TRBV5-1; j_gene: TRBJ1-2; CDR3aa: CASSLAPQGVGPSGYTF; CDR3nt: TGCGCCAGCAGCTTGGCCCCGCAGGGCGTAGGGCCGAGTGGCTACACCTTC
d_gene: .; abundance: few; v_gene: TRBV19; j_gene: TRBJ1-5; CDR3aa: CASNPGRGWPQHF; CDR3nt: TGTGCCAGTAACCCTGGTCGGGGATGGCCCCAGCATTTT
d_gene: TRBD2; abundance: .; v_gene: TRBV3-1/TRBV3-2; j_gene: TRBJ2-7; CDR3aa: CASSQGGQRGNYEQYF; CDR3nt: TGTGCCAGCAGCCAAGGGGGCCAGCGGGGCAACTACGAGCAGTACTTC
d_gene: TRBD1; abundance: .; v_gene: TRBV5-1; j_gene: TRBJ1-2; CDR3aa: CASSSGQGRNYGYTF; CDR3nt: TGCGCCAGCAGCTCGGGACAGGGACGGAACTATGGCTACACCTTC
d_gene: TRBD1; abundance: few; v_gene: TRBV3-1/TRBV3-2; j_gene: TRBJ1-1; CDR3aa: CASSHRDRGLRNVAFF; CDR3nt: TGTGCCAGCAGCCACCGAGACAGGGGGCTAAGAAATGTAGCTTTCTTT
d_gene: .; abundance: .; v_gene: TRBV19; j_gene: TRBJ1-2; CDR3aa: CASNTPQGSPDGYTF; CDR3nt: TGTGCCAGTAACACACCTCAGGGAAGTCCGGATGGCTACACCTTC
d_gene: TRBD1; abundance: .; v_gene: TRBV5-1; j_gene: TRBJ1-6; CDR3aa: CASSRTGRNSPLHF; CDR3nt: TGCGCCAGCTCAAGGACAGGGCGAAATTCACCCCTCCACTTT
d_gene: TRBD1; abundance: .; v_gene: TRBV10-3; j_gene: TRBJ1-2; CDR3aa: CAITRTGGYGYTF; CDR3nt: TGTGCCATCACTAGGACAGGGGGCTATGGCTACACCTTC
d_gene: .; abundance: .; v_gene: TRBV19; j_gene: TRBJ1-2; CDR3aa: CASSTGYAGYTF; CDR3nt: TGTGCCAGTAGTACAGGGTACGCCGGCTACACCTTC
d_gene: TRBD2; abundance: .; v_gene: TRBV2; j_gene: TRBJ2-3; CDR3aa: CASSEALAGGTDTQYF; CDR3nt: TGTGCCAGCAGTGAAGCACTAGCGGGGGGAACAGATACGCAGTATTTT
d_gene: .; abundance: .; v_gene: TRBV6-2/TRBV6-3; j_gene: TRBJ1-5; CDR3aa: CASSYGGVAQPQHF; CDR3nt: TGTGCCAGCAGTTACGGCGGGGTGGCTCAGCCCCAGCATTTT
d_gene: TRBD1; abundance: .; v_gene: TRBV5-1; j_gene: TRBJ1-3; CDR3aa: CASSLSTGGTAIYF; CDR3nt: TGCGCCAGCAGCTTATCAACAGGGGGTACGGCCATATATTTT
d_gene: .; abundance: .; v_gene: TRBV7-9; j_gene: TRBJ2-2; CDR3aa: CASSPVTGELFF; CDR3nt: TGTGCCAGCAGCCCCGTTACCGGGGAGCTGTTTTTT
d_gene: TRBD2; abundance: once; v_gene: TRBV7-9; j_gene: TRBJ2-7; CDR3aa: CASSPWTSGSSSYEQYF; CDR3nt: TGTGCCAGCAGCCCCTGGACTAGCGGCTCGAGCTCCTACGAGCAGTACTTC
d_gene: TRBD1; abundance: .; v_gene: TRBV18; j_gene: TRBJ2-1; CDR3aa: CASSRGQGNSYNEQFF; CDR3nt: TGTGCCAGCTCACGAGGACAGGGGAACTCCTACAATGAGCAGTTCTTC
d_gene: .; abundance: once; v_gene: TRBV21-1; j_gene: TRBJ2-7; CDR3aa: CADYQKGVGSYEQYF; CDR3nt: TGTGCCGACTACCAAAAGGGAGTTGGCTCCTACGAGCAGTACTTC
d_gene: .; abundance: .; v_gene: TRBV7-9; j_gene: TRBJ1-2; CDR3aa: CASSQEVYGYTF; CDR3nt: TGTGCCAGCAGCCAAGAGGTGTATGGCTACACCTTC
d_gene: .; abundance: .; v_gene: TRBV11-2; j_gene: TRBJ2-3; CDR3aa: CASSYEFTDTQYF; CDR3nt: TGTGCCAGCAGCTATGAGTTCACAGATACGCAGTATTTT
d_gene: TRBD1; abundance: .; v_gene: TRBV2; j_gene: TRBJ1-4; CDR3aa: CASTAPGQGANWSEKLFF; CDR3nt: TGTGCCAGCACGGCTCCGGGACAGGGGGCGAATTGGTCTGAAAAACTGTTTTTT
d_gene: .; abundance: .; v_gene: TRBV30; j_gene: TRBJ1-1; CDR3aa: CAWSVRAVNTEAFF; CDR3nt: TGTGCCTGGAGTGTACGCGCGGTGAACACTGAAGCTTTCTTT
d_gene: .; abundance: .; v_gene: TRBV3-1/TRBV3-2; j_gene: TRBJ2-7; CDR3aa: CASSPFSGFGEQYF; CDR3nt: TGTGCCAGCAGCCCGTTTTCGGGGTTCGGGGAGCAGTACTTC
d_gene: TRBD1; abundance: once; v_gene: TRBV2; j_gene: TRBJ1-6; CDR3aa: CATAPGTGFSPLHF; CDR3nt: TGTGCCACGGCGCCCGGGACAGGGTTTTCACCCCTCCACTTT
d_gene: TRBD1; abundance: .; v_gene: TRBV27; j_gene: TRBJ2-7; CDR3aa: CASSLGQEYEQYF; CDR3nt: TGTGCCAGCAGTTTAGGACAGGAGTACGAGCAGTACTTC
d_gene: .; abundance: .; v_gene: TRBV6-4; j_gene: TRBJ1-1; CDR3aa: CASSVLQGTEAFF; CDR3nt: TGTGCCAGCAGTGTCCTACAGGGAACTGAAGCTTTCTTT
d_gene: .; abundance: .; v_gene: TRBV7-2; j_gene: TRBJ2-2; CDR3aa: CASSLVPDGSTGELFF; CDR3nt: TGTGCCAGCAGCTTAGTTCCCGACGGGAGCACCGGGGAGCTGTTTTTT
d_gene: .; abundance: .; v_gene: TRBV11-2; j_gene: TRBJ2-7; CDR3aa: CASSPIRRGIYEQYF; CDR3nt: TGTGCCAGCAGCCCCATTCGACGGGGGATCTACGAGCAGTACTTC
d_gene: .; abundance: .; v_gene: TRBV18; j_gene: TRBJ2-3; CDR3aa: CASSISESTDTQYF; CDR3nt: TGTGCCAGCTCAATATCCGAGAGCACAGATACGCAGTATTTT
d_gene: .; abundance: .; v_gene: TRBV5-1; j_gene: TRBJ2-2; CDR3aa: CASSFISGSGELFF; CDR3nt: TGCGCCAGCAGCTTCATATCGGGGTCCGGGGAGCTGTTTTTT
d_gene: TRBD1; abundance: .; v_gene: TRBV18; j_gene: TRBJ1-1; CDR3aa: CASSQPGQGFWEAFF; CDR3nt: TGTGCCAGCTCACAACCGGGACAGGGGTTTTGGGAAGCTTTCTTT
d_gene: .; abundance: few; v_gene: TRBV6-7; j_gene: TRBJ1-2; CDR3aa: CASMALGVCGYTF; CDR3nt: TGTGCCAGCATGGCCCTAGGGGTTTGTGGCTACACCTTC
d_gene: TRBD2; abundance: .; v_gene: TRBV5-4; j_gene: TRBJ2-1; CDR3aa: CASSPAGGSLDVEQFF; CDR3nt: TGTGCCAGCAGCCCGGCGGGCGGGAGTCTAGACGTGGAGCAGTTCTTC
d_gene: .; abundance: .; v_gene: TRBV30; j_gene: TRBJ1-1; CDR3aa: CAWTWTDEAFF; CDR3nt: TGTGCCTGGACCTGGACAGATGAAGCTTTCTTT
d_gene: .; abundance: .; v_gene: TRBV19; j_gene: TRBJ1-4; CDR3aa: CASSWGLGEKLFF; CDR3nt: TGTGCCAGTAGTTGGGGACTCGGTGAAAAACTGTTTTTT
d_gene: .; abundance: .; v_gene: TRBV3-1/TRBV3-2; j_gene: TRBJ1-2; CDR3aa: CASSHKRGSSNYGYTF; CDR3nt: TGTGCCAGCAGCCACAAGCGGGGGTCTTCTAACTATGGCTACACCTTC
d_gene: TRBD2; abundance: .; v_gene: TRBV5-1; j_gene: TRBJ2-2; CDR3aa: CASSFGREGPGELFF; CDR3nt: TGCGCCAGCAGCTTTGGTCGGGAGGGCCCAGGGGAGCTGTTTTTT
d_gene: TRBD2; abundance: .; v_gene: TRBV11-3; j_gene: TRBJ2-1; CDR3aa: CASSPRTSGRPSYNEQFF; CDR3nt: TGTGCCAGCAGCCCACGGACTAGCGGGAGACCCTCCTACAATGAGCAGTTCTTC
d_gene: TRBD1; abundance: .; v_gene: TRBV5-1; j_gene: TRBJ2-2; CDR3aa: CASWTGPHTGELFF; CDR3nt: TGCGCCAGCTGGACAGGTCCCCACACCGGGGAGCTGTTTTTT
d_gene: .; abundance: .; v_gene: TRBV7-2; j_gene: TRBJ1-5; CDR3aa: CASSETPNQPQHF; CDR3nt: TGTGCCAGCAGCGAAACACCCAATCAGCCCCAGCATTTT
d_gene: .; abundance: .; v_gene: TRBV5-4; j_gene: TRBJ1-2; CDR3aa: CASSLPGQNYGYTF; CDR3nt: TGTGCCAGCAGCTTGCCCGGACAGAACTATGGCTACACCTTC
d_gene: TRBD1; abundance: .; v_gene: TRBV6-1; j_gene: TRBJ1-1; CDR3aa: CASSEVPLDRGWPEAFF; CDR3nt: TGTGCCAGCAGTGAAGTCCCCCTGGACAGGGGTTGGCCTGAAGCTTTCTTT
d_gene: TRBD1; abundance: .; v_gene: TRBV2; j_gene: TRBJ2-7; CDR3aa: CASSGTGGEQYF; CDR3nt: TGTGCCAGCAGTGGGACAGGGGGCGAGCAGTACTTC
d_gene: .; abundance: .; v_gene: TRBV7-8; j_gene: TRBJ1-2; CDR3aa: CASSTQGSLDYGYTF; CDR3nt: TGTGCCAGCAGCACCCAGGGGTCACTAGACTATGGCTACACCTTC
d_gene: .; abundance: .; v_gene: TRBV9; j_gene: TRBJ1-6; CDR3aa: CASSPQNGNSPLHF; CDR3nt: TGTGCCAGCAGCCCCCAGAATGGTAATTCACCCCTCCACTTT
d_gene: TRBD2; abundance: .; v_gene: TRBV28; j_gene: TRBJ2-1; CDR3aa: CASSEGLAGRLWEQFF; CDR3nt: TGTGCCAGCAGTGAAGGACTAGCGGGCCGCCTGTGGGAGCAGTTCTTC
d_gene: TRBD1; abundance: few; v_gene: TRBV19; j_gene: TRBJ2-7; CDR3aa: CASSTQGAGEQYF; CDR3nt: TGTGCCAGTAGTACCCAGGGGGCGGGCGAGCAGTACTTC
d_gene: TRBD1; abundance: .; v_gene: TRBV7-8; j_gene: TRBJ1-6; CDR3aa: CASSLVEDRANSPLHF; CDR3nt: TGTGCCAGCAGCTTAGTCGAGGACAGGGCAAATTCACCCCTCCACTTT
d_gene: .; abundance: .; v_gene: TRBV29-1; j_gene: TRBJ1-4; CDR3aa: CSVELNGNEKLFF; CDR3nt: TGCAGCGTTGAACTAAACGGGAATGAAAAACTGTTTTTT
d_gene: .; abundance: .; v_gene: TRBV19; j_gene: TRBJ1-1; CDR3aa: CASQRQVASVTEAFF; CDR3nt: TGTGCCAGCCAGAGACAGGTTGCTTCGGTGACTGAAGCTTTCTTT
d_gene: TRBD1; abundance: .; v_gene: TRBV3-1/TRBV3-2; j_gene: TRBJ1-2; CDR3aa: CASSPTGGSGYTF; CDR3nt: TGTGCCAGCAGCCCCACAGGGGGCTCTGGCTACACCTTC
d_gene: .; abundance: .; v_gene: TRBV6-1; j_gene: TRBJ1-5; CDR3aa: CASSEAVTVGQPQHF; CDR3nt: TGTGCCAGCAGTGAAGCGGTGACAGTTGGTCAGCCCCAGCATTTT
d_gene: TRBD1; abundance: .; v_gene: TRBV10-2; j_gene: TRBJ1-6; CDR3aa: CASSNSGQGESPLHF; CDR3nt: TGCGCCAGCAGTAATTCGGGACAGGGAGAATCACCCCTCCACTTT
d_gene: TRBD2; abundance: .; v_gene: TRBV7-7; j_gene: TRBJ2-1; CDR3aa: CASSSLGSGRSNEQFF; CDR3nt: TGTGCTAGCAGCTCGCTTGGGAGCGGGAGGTCCAATGAGCAGTTCTTC
d_gene: .; abundance: .; v_gene: TRBV9; j_gene: TRBJ2-1; CDR3aa: CASSAGSGPHGEQFF; CDR3nt: TGTGCCAGCAGCGCCGGGAGCGGGCCCCATGGGGAGCAGTTCTTC
d_gene: .; abundance: .; v_gene: TRBV2; j_gene: TRBJ1-2; CDR3aa: CASMGLRGLSDGYTF; CDR3nt: TGTGCCAGCATGGGGTTAAGGGGCCTATCGGATGGCTACACCTTC
d_gene: .; abundance: .; v_gene: TRBV5-1; j_gene: TRBJ1-4; CDR3aa: CASSPNNEKLFF; CDR3nt: TGCGCCAGCAGTCCAAATAATGAAAAACTGTTTTTT
d_gene: .; abundance: .; v_gene: TRBV18; j_gene: TRBJ1-1; CDR3aa: CASSPFGEQNTEAFF; CDR3nt: TGTGCCAGCTCACCTTTCGGGGAACAGAACACTGAAGCTTTCTTT
d_gene: .; abundance: .; v_gene: TRBV27; j_gene: TRBJ1-5; CDR3aa: CASSLSSNQPQHF; CDR3nt: TGTGCCAGCAGTTTATCTTCGAATCAGCCCCAGCATTTT